This T cell receptor (beta chain) was recorded in a study of T cells in Graves' hyperthyroidism and ophthalmopathy. Findings of the study overall: Most thyroid clonotypes that were expanded above 0.001 also turned up in blood. Ophthalmopathy cases were set apart from stable hyperthyroidism by a 13 V-J model.

The germline V gene encodes CDR1 LNHDA and CDR2 SQIVND (reference sequence). The CDR3 length is 13 residues. The ends were cut back, 7 bases at V and 0 bases at J, with 9 bases in the middle. About this clonotype: The antigen is unknown.

TCR beta CDR3 regions were amplified from RNA. RT-PCR in the first round (using the HTBI primer set) targeted the TCR CDR3. MiXCR, applied by TCRdb to the multiplex PCR reads, yields one record per CDR3 protein. The sample lists hundreds of thousands of distinct CDR3 sequences, 11% to 15% occurring once. Participants, patients aged 18 to 65, had newly diagnosed hyperthyroidism with a duration under 2 months. It was uncontrolled infection, other autoimmune disease, pregnancy or lactation that excluded patients. Sequencing used blood. The V gene is TRBV19, the J gene TRBJ1-1, with D possibly being TRBD1 (5 bases). The TCR originated in a woman aged 30 to 39 with Graves' hyperthyroidism that later progressed to Graves' ophthalmopathy. The CDR3 protein is CASNQGMNTEAFF. CDR3 sequence (DNA): TGTGCCAGTAACCAGGGCATGAACACTGAAGCTTTCTTT.